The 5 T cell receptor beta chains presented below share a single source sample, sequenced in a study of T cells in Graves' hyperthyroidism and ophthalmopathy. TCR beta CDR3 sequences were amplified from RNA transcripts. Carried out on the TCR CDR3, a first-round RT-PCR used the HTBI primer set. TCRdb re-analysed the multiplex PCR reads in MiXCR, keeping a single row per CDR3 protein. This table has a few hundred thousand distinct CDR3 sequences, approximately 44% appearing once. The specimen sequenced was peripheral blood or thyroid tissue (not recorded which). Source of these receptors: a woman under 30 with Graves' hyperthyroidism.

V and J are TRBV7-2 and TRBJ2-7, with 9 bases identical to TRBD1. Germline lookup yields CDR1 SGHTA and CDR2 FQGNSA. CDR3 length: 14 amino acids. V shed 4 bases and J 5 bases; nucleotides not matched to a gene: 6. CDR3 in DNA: TGTGCCAGCAGCTCTCGGGACAGGGCGGACGAGCAGTACTTC. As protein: CASSSRDRADEQYF. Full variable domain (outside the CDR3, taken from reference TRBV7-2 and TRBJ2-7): GAGVSQSPSNKVTEKGKDVELRCDPISGHTALYWYRQSLGQGLEFLIYFQGNSAPDKSGLPSDRFSAERTGGSVSTLTIQRTQQEDSAVYLCASSSRDRADEQYFGPGTRLTVT.

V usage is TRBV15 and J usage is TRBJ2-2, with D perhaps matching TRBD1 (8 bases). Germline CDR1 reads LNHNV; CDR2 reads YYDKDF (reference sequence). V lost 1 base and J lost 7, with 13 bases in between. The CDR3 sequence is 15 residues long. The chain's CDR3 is CATSRVTGGDGELFF. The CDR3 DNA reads TGTGCCACCAGCAGAGTAACAGGGGGGGACGGGGAGCTGTTTTTT.

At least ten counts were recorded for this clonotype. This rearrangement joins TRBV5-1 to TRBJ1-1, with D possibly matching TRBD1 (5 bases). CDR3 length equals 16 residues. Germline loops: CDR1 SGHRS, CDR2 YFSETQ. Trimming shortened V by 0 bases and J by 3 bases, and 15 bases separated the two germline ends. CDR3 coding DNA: TGCGCCAGCAGCTTGGGAGCCAGCCGGGGGGACACTGAAGCTTTCTTT. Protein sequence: CASSLGASRGDTEAFF.

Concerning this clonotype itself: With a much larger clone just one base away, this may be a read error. The CDR3 region is CASSLQGLGYKQYF. The CDR3 DNA reads TGTGCCAGCAGCTTACAGGGCCTCGGCTACAAGCAGTACTTC. V and J are TRBV13 and TRBJ2-7; tentative D call: TRBD1 (5 bases). CDR1 and CDR2 from the germline V gene are PRHDT and FYEKMQ (reference sequence). This CDR3 is built from 14 residues. The whole variable domain, remainder taken from reference TRBV13 and TRBJ2-7, is AAGVIQSPRHLIKEKRETATLKCYPIPRHDTVYWYQQGPGQDPQFLISFYEKMQSDKGSIPDRFSAQQFSDYHSELNMSSLELGDSALYFCASSLQGLGYKQYFGPGTRLTVT.

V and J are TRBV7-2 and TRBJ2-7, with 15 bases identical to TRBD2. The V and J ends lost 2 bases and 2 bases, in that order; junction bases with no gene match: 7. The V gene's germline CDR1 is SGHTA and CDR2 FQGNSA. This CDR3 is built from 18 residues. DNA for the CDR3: TGTGCCAGCAGCTTATCCGGACTAGCGGGAGGGGCCACCTACGAGCAGTACTTC. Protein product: CASSLSGLAGGATYEQYF.